This section outlines one T cell receptor beta chain sequence together with its context. The study ran its PCR with 60 Vbeta and 13 Jbeta primers. Profiling relied on immunoSEQ multiplex PCR, and the TCRdb table lists in-frame clones only, not all of them. The table records about 61,000 clones, roughly nine tenths of them present only once. The CDR3 length is 17 residues. The germline V gene has CDR1 SQVTM and CDR2 ANQGSEA. Trimming took 6 bases from V and 2 from J; bases not matched to a gene: 13. This sample is part of a study of cytomegalovirus exposure and HLA in healthy donors. On the study more broadly: From donors who were HLA-typed, an early data release held approximately 80 million unique TCRs.

V and J are TRBV29-1 and TRBJ2-7; 13 nucleotides line up with TRBD2. The material sequenced was PBMCs. This clonotype was sampled from a man aged 25-45 years in good health and CMV-seropositive. This chain's CDR3 is CSVTGLAGESGPYEQYF. CDR3 nucleotides: TGCAGCGTAACTGGACTAGCGGGAGAGAGCGGGCCCTACGAGCAGTACTTC.